Below, 17 T cell receptor beta chains from the same sample are listed, as sequenced in a study of T cells in Graves' hyperthyroidism and ophthalmopathy. It was RNA transcripts that yielded the amplified TCR beta CDR3 regions. HTBI primers were employed in a first-round RT-PCR of the TCR CDR3. TCRdb recomputed calls from the multiplex PCR reads with MiXCR, one row per CDR3 protein. The sample contains a few hundred thousand distinct CDR3 sequences, around 15% of which appear only once. Material: blood. The origin of the receptors is a woman aged 40-49 years with Graves' hyperthyroidism.

There are many counts of this clonotype. The rearrangement uses TRBV5-1 and TRBJ2-7; 9 bases align to TRBD2. Germline V gene data show CDR1 as SGHRS and CDR2 as YFSETQ. The CDR3 is 14 residues long. V lost 7 bases and J lost 2; bases outside the gene matches: 7. The CDR3 bases are TGCGCCAGCGTGGCGGGAGGGGATACCTACGAGCAGTACTTC. The encoded protein is CASVAGGDTYEQYF.

Ten or more counts support this clonotype. The chain combines TRBV11-2 with TRBJ1-2, with D possibly matching TRBD1 (6 bases). The length of the CDR3 is 14 residues. V was cut by 5 bases and J by 8 bases, with 18 bases left in between. The germline V gene has CDR1 SGHAT and CDR2 FQNNGV. The CDR3, as DNA: TGTGCCAGCAGCCTACTGGGACAAGGGGACGGCTACACCTTC. It is translated as CASSLLGQGDGYTF.

The sample holds a few counts of this clonotype. The chain uses TRBV7-2 and TRBJ2-7; TRBD1 is a possible D gene (6 bases). The V end lost 5 bases, the J end lost 5 bases, and 16 bases lay between the germline ends. Germline CDR1 reads SGHTA; CDR2 reads FQGNSA. CDR3 length: 14 amino acids. CDR3 sequence: CASSLQGPPHEQYF. The CDR3 region has the DNA TGTGCCAGCAGCCTCCAGGGGCCTCCCCACGAGCAGTACTTC.

This clonotype was detected many times. The CDR3, as DNA: TGTGCCATCAGTGACAATTCAGATACGCAGTATTTT. Residues: CAISDNSDTQYF. This chain connects TRBV10-3 to TRBJ2-3; D is uncertain. The CDR3 loop spans 12 amino acids. The germline CDR1 and CDR2 sequences are ENHRY and SYGVKD. Trimming pared 3 bases from V and 4 bases from J, leaving 5 bases between.

In this sample, this clonotype turned up many times. CDR3: CSGHRGRDEQYF. The CDR3 region has the DNA TGCAGTGGTCACAGGGGGCGGGACGAGCAGTACTTC. The chain combines TRBV20-1 with TRBJ2-7; 9 nucleotides align to TRBD1. The CDR3 has 12 amino acids. From germline, CDR1 is DFQATT and CDR2 SNEGSKA (reference sequence). The V segment lost 7 bases and the J segment 5 bases; nucleotides outside the gene matches: 6.

For this clonotype: A much larger clone is a single base away; this may be a read error. This chain joins TRBV29-1 and TRBJ2-5; the match to TRBD1 covers 9 bases. Looked up from germline, CDR1 is SQVTM and CDR2 is ANQGSEA. There are 12 residues in the CDR3. This CDR3 reads CGAGTGQETQYF. The CDR3 DNA follows: TGCGGCGCCGGGACAGGGCAAGAGACCCAGTACTTC.

CDR3 DNA sequence: TGTGCCAGCAGCGTAGCGGGGGCGCCCGGAAACACCATATATTTT. It specifies CASSVAGAPGNTIYF. The chain employs TRBV9 and TRBJ1-3, with a possible D match to TRBD1 (6 bases). There are 15 residues in the CDR3. The germline V and J ends were trimmed by 0 bases and 4 bases, with 11 bases remaining between them. CDR1 and CDR2 (germline): SGDLS, YYNGEE.

The chain recombines TRBV5-1 with TRBJ2-3, with a possible D match to TRBD2 (6 bases). V was cut by 4 bases and J by 0 bases, with 15 bases left in between. Looked up from germline, CDR1 is SGHRS and CDR2 is YFSETQ. The CDR3 has 16 amino acids. CDR3 DNA sequence: TGCGCCAGCAGCCCCCCCGGGAGCGCTAGCACAGATACGCAGTATTTT. As protein: CASSPPGSASTDTQYF. Together with reference TRBV5-1 and TRBJ2-3, the CDR3 gives the full variable domain: KAGVTQTPRYLIKTRGQQVTLSCSPISGHRSVSWYQQTPGQGLQFLFEYFSETQRNKGNFPGRFSGRQFSNSRSEMNVSTLELGDSALYLCASSPPGSASTDTQYFGPGTRLTVL.

This clonotype was seen repeatedly, ten times or more. V gene TRBV7-2 combines with J gene TRBJ2-7; D might be TRBD1 (8 bases). Looked up from germline, CDR1 is SGHTA and CDR2 is FQGNSA. The CDR3 spans 18 residues. Deletions cut 1 base from V and 1 base from J, with 20 bases between. Here the CDR3 DNA reads TGTGCCAGCAGCTTAGGATCCCGAACAGGGGGGGATTCCTACGAGCAGTACTTC. This gives the protein CASSLGSRTGGDSYEQYF. Full variable domain (outside the CDR3, taken from reference TRBV7-2 and TRBJ2-7): GAGVSQSPSNKVTEKGKDVELRCDPISGHTALYWYRQSLGQGLEFLIYFQGNSAPDKSGLPSDRFSAERTGGSVSTLTIQRTQQEDSAVYLCASSLGSRTGGDSYEQYFGPGTRLTVT.

This clonotype was seen repeatedly, ten times or more. One end of the junction is discordant with germline, which a read error may explain. The chain has TRBV5-1 and TRBJ1-1; maybe TRBD1 (6 bases). CDR3 length: 14 amino acids. Germline V lookup: CDR1 SGHRS, CDR2 YFSETQ. The CDR3 region has the DNA TGCGCCAGCAGCTGGACTCAGGGGAACGCTGAAGCTTTCTTT. Its protein is CASSWTQGNAEAFF.

This clonotype was recorded many times. The chain couples TRBV5-1 to TRBJ1-1; 11 nucleotides line up with TRBD1. After removal of 4 bases from V and 6 bases from J, the junction contained 5 bases not matched to a gene. The CDR3 runs 14 residues. The germline V gene has CDR1 SGHRS and CDR2 YFSETQ. This CDR3 reads CASSQDRGLAEAFF. The CDR3 nucleotides are TGCGCCAGCAGCCAGGACAGGGGGCTTGCTGAAGCTTTCTTT.

The sample holds a few counts of this clonotype. This sequence joins TRBV27 and TRBJ2-7; D not certain. Germline V CDR1 and CDR2: MNHEY, SMNVEV (reference sequence). The length of the CDR3 is 15 residues. Trimming took off 4 bases at V and 0 bases at J, with 13 bases between the two ends. The DNA for the CDR3 is TGTGCCAGCAGTTACTCCCTTAGTAGCTCCTACGAGCAGTACTTC. It codes for CASSYSLSSSYEQYF.

In its sample, this clonotype was seen many times. V and J are TRBV20-1 and TRBJ2-7; 11 positions agree with TRBD2. The CDR3 has 13 residues. CDR1 and CDR2 from the germline V gene are DFQATT and SNEGSKA (reference sequence). The ends lost 6 bases at V and 5 bases at J; junction bases unmatched: 6. CDR3 in amino acids: CSASLAGVNEQYF. The DNA for the CDR3 is TGCAGTGCGTCACTAGCGGGAGTAAACGAGCAGTACTTC.

This clonotype showed up many times. The rearrangement links TRBV10-3 to TRBJ2-5, with 8 bases aligning to TRBD2. Germline loops: CDR1 ENHRY, CDR2 SYGVKD. The CDR3 spans 15 residues. The V and J ends lost 2 bases and 2 bases, in that order; junction bases with no gene match: 4. The CDR3: CAISESGGSQETQYF. For the CDR3, the DNA is TGTGCCATCAGTGAGAGCGGGGGAAGTCAAGAGACCCAGTACTTC.

The rearrangement joins TRBV20-1 to TRBJ2-5; no definite D call. This CDR3 region has 13 residues. Germline V CDR1 and CDR2: DFQATT, SNEGSKA (reference sequence). V was pared by 4 bases and J by 2 bases, with 11 bases between. The CDR3 here is CSATMGFQETQYF. The CDR3 nucleotides are TGCAGTGCTACAATGGGCTTTCAAGAGACCCAGTACTTC.

This clonotype was counted at least ten times. The chain recombines TRBV12-3 or TRBV12-4 with TRBJ2-7; 10 positions agree with TRBD1. This CDR3 is 13 amino acids long. V lost 7 bases and J lost 6; bases outside the gene matches: 6. The CDR3 loop is CASTSTGGAEQYF. The DNA for the CDR3 is TGTGCCAGCACCTCGACAGGGGGCGCCGAGCAGTACTTC.

In this sample, this clonotype turned up many times. The chain carries TRBV6-1 and TRBJ2-7; 10 bases map to TRBD1. The CDR3 spans 15 residues. The J segment lost 6 bases and the V segment lost 7 bases, leaving 12 bases of the junction unmatched. From germline, CDR1 is MNHNS and CDR2 SASEGT. The CDR3 nucleotides read TGTGCCAGCACTCCCGAGGCCGGGACAGGGGTCGAGCAGTACTTC. As protein: CASTPEAGTGVEQYF.